What follows describes a single T cell receptor beta chain. Its target is not known. TCRdb used MiXCR to reprocess the 5' RACE reads, holding one entry per CDR3 protein. This sample has under 300,000 distinct CDR3 sequences; roughly an eighth occur once, and the top ten carry about 4.1%. This entry comes from a study of identical twins. General study findings and limits: Among out-of-frame alpha sequences shared by twins, low generation probability occurred in excess.

The CDR3 contains 15 residues. After removal of 5 bases from V and 0 bases from J, the junction contained 5 bases not matched to a gene. Germline V CDR1 and CDR2: KGHSH, LQKENI. In addition, the sample was reused for a study of yellow fever vaccine responses in identical twins.

The chain is built from TRBV18 and TRBJ2-7; 9 nucleotides agree with TRBD1. The origin of this receptor is a woman under 30 in good health. Material for sequencing was memory (CD45RO+) T cells sorted from blood. CDR3: CASSWGQGASYEQYF. The CDR3 DNA is TGTGCCAGCTCATGGGGACAGGGAGCCTCCTACGAGCAGTACTTC.